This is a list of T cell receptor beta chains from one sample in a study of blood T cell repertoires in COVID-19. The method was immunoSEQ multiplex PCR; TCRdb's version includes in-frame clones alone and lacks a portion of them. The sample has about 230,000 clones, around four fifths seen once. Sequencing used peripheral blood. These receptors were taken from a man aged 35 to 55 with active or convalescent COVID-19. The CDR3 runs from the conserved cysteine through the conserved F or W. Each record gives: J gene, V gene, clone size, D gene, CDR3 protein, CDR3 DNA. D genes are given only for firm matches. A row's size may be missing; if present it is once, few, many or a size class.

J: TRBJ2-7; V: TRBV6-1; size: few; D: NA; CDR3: CASSEAGSEGYEQYF; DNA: TGTGCCAGCAGTGAAGCGGGCAGTGAAGGCTACGAGCAGTACTTC
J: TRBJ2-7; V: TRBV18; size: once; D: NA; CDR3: CASSPETSPPEQYF; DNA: TGTGCCAGCTCACCAGAGACTTCCCCACCCGAGCAGTACTTC
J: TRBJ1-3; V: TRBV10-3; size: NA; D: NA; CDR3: CAISDQGRAGNTIYF; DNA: TGTGCCATCAGTGATCAGGGCAGGGCTGGAAACACCATATATTTT
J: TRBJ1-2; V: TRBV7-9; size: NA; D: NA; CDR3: CASSLFMSNYGYTF; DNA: TGTGCCAGCAGCTTATTTATGTCTAACTATGGCTACACCTTC
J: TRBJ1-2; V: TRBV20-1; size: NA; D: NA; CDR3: CSADGVYGYTF; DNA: TGCAGTGCAGACGGGGTCTATGGCTACACCTTC
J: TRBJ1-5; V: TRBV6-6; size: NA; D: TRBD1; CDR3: CASSLQGGKPQHF; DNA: TGTGCCAGCAGCTTACAGGGGGGTAAGCCCCAGCATTTT
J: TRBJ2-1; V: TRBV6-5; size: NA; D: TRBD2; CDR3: CASSREGGLNEQFF; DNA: TGTGCCAGCAGCCGGGAGGGGGGACTAAATGAGCAGTTCTTC
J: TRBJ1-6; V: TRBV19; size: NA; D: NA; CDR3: CASSGRTVEDSPLHF; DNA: TGTGCCAGTAGTGGACGGACAGTCGAGGATTCACCCCTCCACTTT
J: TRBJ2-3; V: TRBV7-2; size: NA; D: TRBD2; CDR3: CASSRSGGYTDTQYF; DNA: TGTGCCAGCAGCCGGAGCGGGGGGTACACAGATACGCAGTATTTT
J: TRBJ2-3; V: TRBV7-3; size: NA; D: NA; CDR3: CASSFGLSTDTQYF; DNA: TGTGCCAGCAGCTTCGGACTATCCACAGATACGCAGTATTTT
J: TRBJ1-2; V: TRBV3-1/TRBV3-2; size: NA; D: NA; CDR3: CASSRQGYGAYGYTF; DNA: TGTGCCAGCAGCCGTCAGGGCTATGGGGCGTATGGCTACACCTTC
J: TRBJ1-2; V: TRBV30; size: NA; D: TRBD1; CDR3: CAWSPADRVYDGYTF; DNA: TGTGCCTGGAGTCCGGCGGACAGGGTATACGATGGCTACACCTTC
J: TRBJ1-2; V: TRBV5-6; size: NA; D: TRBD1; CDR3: CASSLRDRTNYGYTF; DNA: TGTGCCAGCAGCCTCCGGGACAGGACTAACTATGGCTACACCTTC
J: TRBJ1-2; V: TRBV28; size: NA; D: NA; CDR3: CASRPWGEGYGYTF; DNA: TGTGCCAGCAGACCCTGGGGGGAGGGCTATGGCTACACCTTC
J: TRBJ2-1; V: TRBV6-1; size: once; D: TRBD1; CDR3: CASSELAGQGRDEQFF; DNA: TGTGCCAGCAGTGAGTTGGCGGGACAGGGGAGGGATGAGCAGTTCTTC
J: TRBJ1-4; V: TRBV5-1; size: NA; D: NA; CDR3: CASSLQGLGEKLFF; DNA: TGCGCCAGCAGCCTTCAGGGGTTGGGGGAAAAACTGTTTTTT